These 22 T cell receptor beta chains came from one sample sequenced in a study of T-cell reconstitution after alpha-beta-depleted transplantation in children. For TCRbeta, the library was prepared with unique molecular identifiers. TCRdb reprocessed the PCR reads with MiXCR, giving one entry per CDR3 protein. The sample includes around 110,000 distinct CDR3 sequences, 10% of them seen just once. Sequenced here: PBMCs, sampled before TCRalphabeta/CD19-depleted stem cell transplant. These receptors were taken from a boy younger than 10 with acute lymphoblastic leukemia, due to receive a stem cell transplant.

The chain joins TRBV20-1 to TRBJ2-3; 8 positions match TRBD2. CDR3 length equals 14 residues. V lost 6 bases and J lost 0; bases outside the gene matches: 5. Germline CDR1 is DFQATT and CDR2 is SNEGSKA (reference sequence). The chain's CDR3 is CSAATSGSTDTQYF. DNA of the CDR3: TGCAGTGCCGCTACTAGCGGAAGCACAGATACGCAGTATTTT.

V is TRBV5-1 and J is TRBJ1-4; 9 bases match TRBD1. With 3 bases clipped from V and 5 bases from J, the junction kept 5 bases outside the gene matches. The CDR3 totals 15 residues. In germline, CDR1 is SGHRS, CDR2 YFSETQ. The CDR3 region has the DNA TGCGCCAGCAGCTCCACCGGGACAGGGAATGAAAAACTGTTTTTT. Protein: CASSSTGTGNEKLFF.

This clonotype was found a few times. The chain uses TRBV20-1 and TRBJ2-6, with D possibly TRBD1 on 6 matching bases. CDR3 size: 17 residues. Germline V gene sequence: CDR1 DFQATT, CDR2 SNEGSKA (reference sequence). V dropped 6 bases and J dropped 2 bases, with 20 bases sitting between them. CDR3 coding DNA: TGCAGTGCCCCCGTTTGGACAGAAATGGCTGGGGCCAACGTCCTGACTTTC. Protein sequence: CSAPVWTEMAGANVLTF.

This clonotype was observed once. The V call is TRBV18, the J call TRBJ2-1; 8 bases are shared with TRBD1. CDR3 length: 15 amino acids. V shed 6 bases, J shed 9 bases, and the junction held 13 bases outside the gene matches. From germline, CDR1 is KGHSH and CDR2 LQKENI. This CDR3 is CASSQLGQGIGEQFF. CDR3 DNA: TGTGCCAGCTCCCAGCTCGGACAGGGCATCGGTGAGCAGTTCTTC.

The table lists this clonotype with many counts. The chain carries TRBV6-1 and TRBJ1-1, with 7 bases identical to TRBD1. Germline loops: CDR1 MNHNS, CDR2 SASEGT. The CDR3 runs 13 residues. The V gene end was trimmed by 6 bases and the J gene end by 7 bases; junction bases not matched to a gene: 8. The CDR3 nucleotides are TGTGCCAGCAGCCTAAGACAGGGAGGTGAAGCTTTCTTT. Translating it yields CASSLRQGGEAFF.

This clonotype was counted a few times. This chain links TRBV14 with TRBJ2-7; 7 bases fit TRBD2. Germline values: CDR1 SGHDN, CDR2 FVKESK. The ends lost 4 bases at V and 0 bases at J; junction bases unmatched: 3. The CDR3 loop spans 14 amino acids. As DNA, the CDR3 is TGTGCCAGCAGCCCAAGCGGGGCCTCCTACGAGCAGTACTTC. Residues: CASSPSGASYEQYF.

The V and J genes are TRBV5-1 and TRBJ2-3, with no clear D. V lost 0 bases and J lost 0, with 5 bases in between. The CDR3 loop spans 14 amino acids. CDR1 SGHRS and CDR2 YFSETQ come from the germline V gene. CDR3 sequence reads: CASSLVVSTDTQYF. DNA of the CDR3: TGCGCCAGCAGCTTGGTTGTCAGCACAGATACGCAGTATTTT. The variable domain in full, with the rest retrieved from reference TRBV5-1 and TRBJ2-3, is KAGVTQTPRYLIKTRGQQVTLSCSPISGHRSVSWYQQTPGQGLQFLFEYFSETQRNKGNFPGRFSGRQFSNSRSEMNVSTLELGDSALYLCASSLVVSTDTQYFGPGTRLTVL.

The table lists this clonotype with a few counts. The chain links TRBV7-9 to TRBJ2-3, with D hard to call. The CDR3 is 14 amino acids. V lost 7 bases and J 0 bases, leaving 11 bases between the germline ends. Germline V lookup: CDR1 SEHNR, CDR2 FQNEAQ (reference sequence). The CDR3 sequence is CASTVEVSTDTQYF. Written as DNA, the CDR3 is TGTGCCAGCACTGTCGAGGTTAGCACAGATACGCAGTATTTT.

CDR3: CASIGYPYEQYF. In nucleotides, the CDR3 is TGTGCCAGCATTGGATACCCCTACGAGCAGTACTTC. V gene TRBV28 combines with J gene TRBJ2-7; no clear D. The ends were cut back, 7 bases at V and 2 bases at J, with 9 bases in the middle. This CDR3 has 12 amino acids. Germline V gene lookup returns CDR1 MDHEN and CDR2 SYDVKM.

V is TRBV7-3 and J is TRBJ2-1; 11 bases map to TRBD1. The CDR3 consists of 17 residues. Per germline, CDR1 SGHTA and CDR2 FQGTGA. V was pared by 2 bases and J by 4 bases, with 7 bases of the junction left unmatched. The CDR3 bases are TGTGCCAGCAGCTTACGCGGACAGGGGGCCCAATACAATGAGCAGTTCTTC. It specifies CASSLRGQGAQYNEQFF. The full variable domain, with the rest looked up from reference TRBV7-3 and TRBJ2-1, is GAGVSQTPSNKVTEKGKYVELRCDPISGHTALYWYRQSLGQGPEFLIYFQGTGAADDSGLPNDRFFAVRPEGSVSTLKIQRTERGDSAVYLCASSLRGQGAQYNEQFFGPGTRLTVL.

There are many counts of this clonotype. The chain recombines TRBV5-5 with TRBJ2-5; a weak D match, TRBD2 (6 bases). This CDR3 comprises 16 residues. The V end lost 4 bases, the J end lost 0 bases, and 16 bases lay between the germline ends. Germline CDR1 and CDR2: SGHKS and YYEKEE (reference sequence). The CDR3 nucleotides are TGTGCCAGCAGCCGGACTACTGGACTACACCAAGAGACCCAGTACTTC. Translating it yields CASSRTTGLHQETQYF.

This clonotype was picked up a small number of times. For the CDR3, the DNA is TGTGCCAGCAGTCCCACAGGGGGCTCCTCCTACAATGAGCAGTTCTTC. This codes for CASSPTGGSSYNEQFF. This rearrangement joins TRBV28 to TRBJ2-1; TRBD1 agrees at 9 bases. CDR1 is MDHEN and CDR2 is SYDVKM in the germline V gene. The CDR3 is 16 amino acids. V dropped 5 bases and J dropped 0; count of bases not matched to a gene: 5.

This clonotype is a singleton in its sample. This chain joins TRBV15 and TRBJ2-1; D is undetermined. Between the trimmed V and J ends, which lost 3 bases and 10 bases, there was a span of 13 bases. Per the germline V gene, CDR1 is LNHNV and CDR2 is YYDKDF (reference sequence). The CDR3 runs 13 residues. The CDR3 nucleotides are TGTGCCACCAGCAGCTTTTACCAGGAAGAGCAGTTCTTC. This sequence encodes CATSSFYQEEQFF.

The rearrangement joins TRBV12-3 or TRBV12-4 to TRBJ1-1, with TRBD1 matching 9 bases. This CDR3 is 15 amino acids long. Losses at the gene ends were 7 bases for V and 3 bases for J; bases not matched to a gene: 9. The CDR3: CASTQWGQGDTEAFF. The CDR3 DNA is TGTGCCAGCACCCAGTGGGGACAGGGAGACACTGAAGCTTTCTTT.

This clonotype was seen only a few times. This chain connects TRBV10-2 to TRBJ2-7; 7 positions agree with TRBD2. V lost 3 bases, J lost 0 bases, and 8 bases stayed unmatched. The V gene's germline CDR1 is WSHSY and CDR2 SAAADI. The CDR3 spans 16 residues. The CDR3 loop reads CASSDLPRLASYEQYF. The CDR3 nucleotides read TGCGCCAGCAGTGATCTACCCCGACTAGCCTCCTACGAGCAGTACTTC.

At least ten counts were recorded for this clonotype. The chain couples TRBV20-1 to TRBJ2-1; weak D call: TRBD2 (6 bases). The CDR3 consists of 16 residues. CDR1 and CDR2 (germline): DFQATT, SNEGSKA (reference sequence). The ends were cut back, 5 bases at V and 2 bases at J, with 19 bases in the middle. Written as DNA, the CDR3 is TGCAGTGCTCTGGAAGAAATAGCGGAAGCCTACAATGAGCAGTTCTTC. Amino acids: CSALEEIAEAYNEQFF.

This clonotype came up a few times. The chain couples TRBV6-1 to TRBJ2-3; tentatively, D is TRBD1 (6 bases). The CDR3 runs 15 residues. Trimming left V 6 bases short and J 0 bases short, with 13 bases between. Germline lookup yields CDR1 MNHNS and CDR2 SASEGT. This CDR3 is CASSNRGGSTDTQYF. The CDR3 DNA reads TGTGCCAGCAGCAACCGAGGGGGTAGCACAGATACGCAGTATTTT.

A few counts support this clonotype. This sequence joins TRBV6-5 and TRBJ2-2; D tentatively fits TRBD1 or TRBD2 (6 bases each). Trimming left V 5 bases short and J 1 base short, with 14 bases between. The CDR3 runs 16 residues. Germline V lookup: CDR1 MNHEY, CDR2 SVGAGI. In nucleotides, the CDR3 is TGTGCCAGCAGTACTAGAGGGGGGAGGAACACCGGGGAGCTGTTTTTT. It is translated as CASSTRGGRNTGELFF.

This clonotype was seen at least ten times. V gene TRBV7-9 combines with J gene TRBJ2-1, with 11 nucleotides matching TRBD2. CDR1 is SEHNR, CDR2 FQNEAQ, per germline (reference sequence). The CDR3 has 16 amino acids. Losses at the gene ends were 5 bases for V and 9 bases for J; bases not matched to a gene: 12. The CDR3 spells CASSQQLAGGRGEQFF. CDR3 sequence (DNA): TGTGCCAGCAGCCAACAATTAGCGGGAGGGCGAGGTGAGCAGTTCTTC.

This clonotype was seen more than once but under ten times. The V and J genes are TRBV12-3 or TRBV12-4 and TRBJ2-1; no definite D call. V dropped 3 bases and J dropped 1 base, with 10 bases sitting between them. This CDR3 region has 15 residues. The CDR3 coding sequence is TGTGCCAGCAGTTTGGGCGGAGCTTCCTACAATGAGCAGTTCTTC. Its protein product is CASSLGGASYNEQFF.

This clonotype was seen repeatedly, ten times or more. The gene calls are TRBV20-1 and TRBJ2-3; 7 positions match TRBD2. V lost 3 bases and J lost 3; bases outside the gene matches: 9. Germline V gene sequence: CDR1 DFQATT, CDR2 SNEGSKA (reference sequence). The length of the CDR3 is 15 residues. The CDR3 nucleotides read TGCAGTGCTAGTCTATCGAGCGGGATAACAGATACGCAGTATTTT. It codes for CSASLSSGITDTQYF.

This chain uses TRBV20-1 with TRBJ2-2; perhaps TRBD2 as D (5 bases). The germline gives CDR1 DFQATT, CDR2 SNEGSKA (reference sequence). V was pared by 0 bases and J by 7 bases, with 18 bases between. The CDR3 spans 16 residues. The CDR3 DNA reads TGCAGTGCTAGAGATCGGGTAGCGAGCTTAGGCGGGGAGCTGTTTTTT. Amino acids: CSARDRVASLGGELFF.